A single T cell receptor beta chain is shown here with its context. Its antigen is unknown. No much larger clone is present one base from it, and per-base qualities are unavailable. The data stem from a study of beta chain features in type 1 diabetes listed by TCRdb under 2018. About the study as a whole: No differences in mean age, gender distribution, total cell number or subset yield were found between patients and healthy donors. A total of roughly 100 million sorted cells were examined across all samples, and the number of cells per subset was strongly correlated with RNA yield. Whereas all 30 or so donors provided naive and central memory subsets, regulatory and stem cell-like memory subsets were isolated from just 8 patients and roughly 8 healthy donors. The study compared the TCRB repertoires of sorted circulating CD4+ T cell subsets in recently diagnosed type 1 diabetes patients with those in matched healthy donors. What the authors observed across the whole study: Only small numbers of individuals were included in the HLA sub-analyses, which left unresolved whether HLA type had any influence on TCRB rearrangement. Patients with type 1 diabetes made fewer insertions and deleted more nucleotides at VDJ recombination sites, implying thymic rearrangement abnormalities. A moderate but significant shortening of TCRB CDR3 length was observed in type 1 diabetes patients in all four CD4+ subsets. Because cDNA was sequenced instead of genomic DNA, activated cells with high expression could be over-represented, although the groups did not differ in activation or CD3 levels. PCR might favor shorter templates, but patient and control samples were amplified and corrected together, so any skew would affect both groups equally. Naive, central memory and regulatory TCRB repertoires appeared to be more similar among patients than among healthy donors.

Taken from cysteine to phenylalanine, the CDR3 has 14 residues. CDR3 DNA only is kept here, 42 bases in frame from base 1. CDR1 and CDR2, looked up from the germline V gene (reference sequence), are SEHNR and FQNEAQ. The junction carries 9 bases between V and J, which are trimmed by 1 base and 5 bases respectively. From each donor, a single peripheral blood sample of about 110 mL on average was drawn into heparinised tubes. Naive, central memory, regulatory and stem cell-like memory CD4+ T cells were sorted on a BD FACSAria II using a panel including CD45RO, CCR7, CD25, CD127, CD95 and CD27. All sorted populations exceeded 95% purity. PBMCs were separated immediately by Lymphoprep density gradient centrifugation and were stained directly, without being cultured. Samples were stained and sorted in pairs, with one healthy donor and one patient per experiment, so that batch effects were minimized. The entire amount of isolated RNA was reverse transcribed using the High Capacity cDNA Reverse Transcription Kit, so the sequenced TCRB transcripts were expressed ones. Naive, central memory and regulatory T cell samples underwent deep immunoSEQ sequencing, averaging around 4 million total reads per sample. Sorted cells were lysed in RLT buffer and RNA was extracted with DNase-treated RNeasy Micro or Mini kits, depending on cell number. Each cell subset was processed separately to prevent cross-contamination, with patient and healthy donor samples processed together. TCRB sequences were amplified from cDNA with the immunoSEQ multiplex PCR, producing 87-bp fragments spanning the CDR3 region. Amplicons were sequenced on the Illumina HiSeq platform. The original methods were these. PCR bias was corrected computationally using synthetic template baselines, and reads within Hamming distance 2 were collapsed, with unmergeable singletons discarded. By aligning reads against IMGT, V, D and J genes, CDR3 length, and insertions or deletions at six rearrangement sites were assigned. Within each subset, clonotype counts were normalized to the number of sorted cells before true diversity and Gini coefficients were calculated with the tcR R package. The overlap coefficient, calculated on TCRB nucleotide sequences, was used to measure repertoire sharing. TCRdb retrieved this table from immuneACCESS and kept in-frame rearrangements only. Not all clones are present; in checked studies, unresolved V genes account for under half, and no reason is known for the remainder. For V, J and clone size, that table is used; D and trimming come from the DNA. In all, the sample holds 120,000 to 150,000 clones, and around an eighth of those were seen once. The ten largest clones take up about 1.3% of the sample.

The clonotype originates from a man between 18 and 29 years old with type 1 diabetes. The chain employs TRBV7-9 and TRBJ2-1, with the D segment identity uncertain. Sample: central memory CD4+ T cells from blood. The CDR3 loop reads CASSLVGLHNEQFF. At the DNA level, the sequence is TGTGCCAGCAGCTTAGTAGGTCTCCACAATGAGCAGTTCTTC.